The 25 T cell receptor beta chains presented below share a single source sample, sequenced in a study of PD-1 blockade in classical Hodgkin lymphoma. Brentuximab vedotin exposure varied, and every patient relapsed after autologous stem cell transplantation. Here immunoSEQ multiplex PCR was the method, and the copy in TCRdb shows in-frame clones only, minus some. Of more than 90,000 clones in the sample, around 89% were seen once. The material was peripheral blood mononuclear cells (PBMCs), obtained before the second cycle of nivolumab. These receptors originate from a human donor with classical Hodgkin lymphoma.

The chain has TRBV5-8 and TRBJ1-4, with 11 positions matching TRBD1. Germline values: CDR1 SGHTS, CDR2 YDEGEE. This CDR3 has 17 amino acids. Unmatched junction bases numbered 4, after V lost 3 bases and J lost 0 bases. CDR3 protein: CASSWGTGGATNEKLFF. CDR3 bases: TGTGCCAGCAGCTGGGGGACAGGGGGGGCAACTAATGAAAAACTGTTTTTT.

The count of this clone is one. The genes are TRBV2 and TRBJ2-5; a weak D match, TRBD2 (5 bases). The CDR3 has 15 amino acids. CDR1 is SNHLY, CDR2 FYNNEI, per germline. V was clipped by 4 bases and J by 1 base, with 13 bases between them. This chain's CDR3 is CASSAGRAPQETQYF. CDR3 DNA: TGTGCCAGCAGTGCGGGAAGGGCCCCCCAAGAGACCCAGTACTTC. The complete variable domain, with remaining parts taken from reference TRBV2 and TRBJ2-5, reads EPEVTQTPSHQVTQMGQEVILRCVPISNHLYFYWYRQILGQKVEFLVSFYNNEISEKSEIFDDQFSVERPDGSNFTLKIRSTKLEDSAMYFCASSAGRAPQETQYFGPGTRLLVL.

The chain carries TRBV6-6 and TRBJ1-2, with a tentative D call TRBD1 (5 bases). Trimming took off 10 bases at V and 2 bases at J, with 14 bases between the two ends. The CDR3 extends over 13 amino acids. In germline, CDR1 is MNHNY, CDR2 SVGAGI (reference sequence). CDR3 sequence reads: CATGKDANYGYTF. The CDR3 region has the DNA TGTGCCACAGGGAAGGATGCCAACTATGGCTACACCTTC.

A few counts support this clone. CDR3 sequence: CSVEGRAGELFF. CDR3 nucleotide sequence: TGCAGCGTTGAAGGCAGGGCCGGGGAGCTGTTTTTT. This chain connects TRBV29-1 to TRBJ2-2, with D tentatively TRBD1 (5 bases). This CDR3 is 12 amino acids long. The ends were cut back, 1 base at V and 6 bases at J, with 6 bases in the middle. The germline V gene has CDR1 SQVTM and CDR2 ANQGSEA.

The chain couples TRBV9 to TRBJ2-3; 8 bases map to TRBD1. Germline CDR1 SGDLS, CDR2 YYNGEE. V dropped 3 bases and J dropped 3; count of bases not matched to a gene: 12. The CDR3 contains 17 residues. The CDR3 protein is CASSANLGGQVTDTQYF. The CDR3 DNA sequence: TGTGCCAGCAGCGCAAACCTGGGGGGACAGGTAACAGATACGCAGTATTTT.

The chain links TRBV15 to TRBJ1-6; 8 nucleotides agree with TRBD1. Germline lookup yields CDR1 LNHNV and CDR2 YYDKDF (reference sequence). This CDR3 has 17 amino acids. V lost 1 base to trimming and J lost 8 bases; unmatched junction nucleotides: 10. The CDR3 here is CATSRGTGPPAHSPLHF. CDR3 nucleotide sequence: TGTGCCACCAGCAGAGGGACAGGGCCGCCCGCCCATTCACCCCTCCACTTT.

This chain joins TRBV28 and TRBJ2-7, with TRBD2 matching 8 bases. Germline V gives CDR1 MDHEN, CDR2 SYDVKM. With V trimmed by 4 bases and J by 4 bases, 9 bases remained unmatched. This CDR3 contains 15 residues. The CDR3 DNA reads TGTGCCAGCAGTTCTACCGGGGTAGCGGGGTACGAGCAGTACTTC. Its protein product is CASSSTGVAGYEQYF.

This rearrangement joins TRBV5-1 to TRBJ2-1; 10 nucleotides agree with TRBD1. V lost 4 bases to trimming and J lost 4 bases; unmatched junction nucleotides: 11. The CDR3 is 17 amino acids. In germline, CDR1 is SGHRS, CDR2 YFSETQ. The CDR3 reads CASSPYTDRGNYNEQFF. CDR3 DNA: TGCGCCAGCAGCCCGTATACGGACAGGGGGAATTACAATGAGCAGTTCTTC.

The V call is TRBV13, the J call TRBJ1-2, with no clear D. The CDR3 sequence is 13 residues long. CDR1 is PRHDT and CDR2 is FYEKMQ in the germline V gene (reference sequence). The ends were cut back, 3 bases at V and 5 bases at J, with 10 bases in the middle. For the CDR3, the DNA is TGTGCCAGCAGCTTGATACAAAGATATGGCTACACCTTC. It specifies CASSLIQRYGYTF.

The chain has TRBV6-5 and TRBJ1-2, with a weak D call TRBD1 (5 bases). This CDR3 has 14 amino acids. Per the germline V gene, CDR1 is MNHEY and CDR2 is SVGAGI. The V and J ends lost 7 bases and 4 bases respectively, with 16 bases between them. The CDR3: CASTQGEGVYGYTF. The CDR3 DNA reads TGTGCCAGCACCCAAGGGGAGGGTGTCTATGGCTACACCTTC.

The chain has TRBV7-8 and TRBJ2-1; D is perhaps TRBD2 (5 bases). With 0 bases removed from V and 4 bases from J, the gap between germline ends came to 13 bases. The CDR3 runs 16 residues. The germline V gene has CDR1 SGHVS and CDR2 FQNEAQ. CDR3 sequence (DNA): TGTGCCAGCAGCTTAGCCTCGGCTAGCCCATACAATGAGCAGTTCTTC. Translating gives CASSLASASPYNEQFF.

The J gene is TRBJ1-3, the V gene TRBV7-9; 7 positions match TRBD1. V trimming: 0 bases; J trimming: 10 bases; junction bases outside the gene matches: 12. The CDR3 contains 16 residues. CDR1 and CDR2 (germline): SEHNR, FQNEAQ (reference sequence). The CDR3 bases are TGTGCCAGCAGCTTAGCGCAGGGGGTACTTCGGGATACCATATATTTT. Residues: CASSLAQGVLRDTIYF.

The chain uses TRBV30 and TRBJ2-7; 8 nucleotides agree with TRBD1. The CDR3 is made up of 15 amino acids. The germline gives CDR1 GTSNPN, CDR2 SVGIG (reference sequence). The trim removed 2 bases at V and 5 bases at J, leaving 11 bases unmatched. CDR3 loop: CAWSPGTGRLHEQYF. In DNA, the CDR3 is TGTGCCTGGAGTCCCGGGACAGGACGTCTTCACGAGCAGTACTTC.

The CDR3 bases are TGTGCCAGCAGCTTAAATAGGCAGAGCAATCAGCCCCAGCATTTT. This sequence encodes CASSLNRQSNQPQHF. This sequence joins TRBV11-2 and TRBJ1-5; D is uncertain. The CDR3 loop spans 15 amino acids. V was shortened by 2 bases and J by 1 base, with 9 bases between the two germline ends. Germline values: CDR1 SGHAT, CDR2 FQNNGV.

The chain employs TRBV25-1 and TRBJ1-2, with D possibly being TRBD1 (5 bases). Germline assignment: CDR1 MGHDK and CDR2 SYGVNS. The CDR3 totals 13 residues. Deletions cut 4 bases from V and 8 bases from J, with 14 bases between. CDR3 region: CASSAWGVWGYTF. The CDR3 DNA reads as TGTGCCAGCAGTGCTTGGGGGGTTTGGGGCTACACCTTC.

This clone has just a few counts. CDR3 protein: CASSPTGESRPQHF. CDR3 DNA: TGCGCCAGCAGTCCCACAGGGGAAAGCAGGCCCCAGCATTTT. The chain carries TRBV10-1 and TRBJ1-5; 7 bases match TRBD1. The CDR3 length is 14 residues. Trimming cost V 5 bases and J 9 bases; bases outside gene matches: 10. Germline CDR1 reads WNHNN; CDR2 reads SYGVQD (reference sequence).

The chain employs TRBV4-3 and TRBJ2-1; possible D gene TRBD2, 6 bases. The CDR3 sequence is 17 residues long. Trimming removed 0 bases from V and 2 bases from J, with 14 bases in between. Germline-derived CDR1 and CDR2 are LGHNA and YSLEER. CDR3 sequence: CASSQDVGQRAYNEQFF. In nucleotides, the CDR3 is TGCGCCAGCAGCCAAGATGTCGGCCAGCGGGCCTACAATGAGCAGTTCTTC.

This clone was seen once. The gene calls are TRBV7-3 and TRBJ2-3; D is perhaps TRBD2 (6 bases). The CDR3 covers 16 residues. Germline assignment: CDR1 SGHTA and CDR2 FQGTGA. V was shortened by 1 base and J by 2 bases, with 13 bases between the two germline ends. The CDR3 nucleotides are TGTGCCAGCAGCTTAAAGTCGCGGGGCTCCACAGATACGCAGTATTTT. This gives the protein CASSLKSRGSTDTQYF.

To note about this clone: At the DNA level, this CDR3 is encoded by other sequences in the same sample as well. This chain connects TRBV9 to TRBJ2-7; 7 nucleotides line up with TRBD1. The CDR3 runs 14 residues. V trimming: 0 bases; J trimming: 4 bases; junction bases outside the gene matches: 4. Germline CDR1 is SGDLS and CDR2 is YYNGEE. CDR3 coding DNA: TGTGCCAGCAGCGTAGGAGGGACAGCATACGAGCAGTACTTC. Amino acids: CASSVGGTAYEQYF.

On this clone: The junction shows a germline mismatch at one end, possibly a read error. The rearrangement links TRBV7-2 to TRBJ1-4; a possible D gene is TRBD1 (5 bases). CDR1 SGHTA and CDR2 FQGNSA come from the germline V gene. This CDR3 is 13 amino acids long. In nucleotides, the CDR3 is TGTGCCAGCAGCTTATATAAGGGGCACCCACTTTATTTT. Translation gives CASSLYKGHPLYF.

This chain connects TRBV30 to TRBJ1-6, with no clear D. Trimming left V 0 bases short and J 5 bases short, with 8 bases between. The germline gives CDR1 GTSNPN, CDR2 SVGIG (reference sequence). The CDR3 spans 14 residues. CDR3 amino acids: CAWSVHVDNSPLHF. The CDR3 nucleotides are TGTGCCTGGAGTGTACATGTGGATAATTCACCCCTCCACTTT.

The chain couples TRBV13 to TRBJ1-2; no definite D call. This CDR3 region has 10 residues. Per germline, CDR1 PRHDT and CDR2 FYEKMQ (reference sequence). The ends were cut back, 4 bases at V and 5 bases at J, with 2 bases in the middle. CDR3 coding DNA: TGTGCCAGCAGCTCATATGGCTACACCTTC. Translated, it gives CASSSYGYTF.

As regards this clone: At one of its ends the junction is not consistent with the germline gene, which may arise from a read error. The same CDR3 is also encoded by other DNA sequences in this sample. This rearrangement joins TRBV4-3 to TRBJ1-5; D unresolved. The CDR3 spans 16 residues. Germline CDR1 LGHNA, CDR2 YSLEER. Here the CDR3 DNA reads TGCGCCAGCAGCCAAGATCTCACGCAGGCATATCAGCCTCAGCATTTT. Amino acids: CASSQDLTQAYQPQHF.

Worth noting for this clone: The sample contains more than one DNA sequence encoding this CDR3. J is TRBJ1-1 and V is TRBV11-2; no definite D call. Germline assignment: CDR1 SGHAT and CDR2 FQNNGV. The CDR3 length is 13 residues. With 8 bases removed from V and 1 base from J, the gap between germline ends came to 11 bases. In DNA, the CDR3 is TGTGCCAGCGAAAGGACGGCGAACACTGAAGCTTTCTTT. This codes for CASERTANTEAFF.

This clone has a handful of counts. V gene TRBV7-2 combines with J gene TRBJ2-5, with 8 bases identical to TRBD2. The length of the CDR3 is 14 residues. V dropped 4 bases and J dropped 4; count of bases not matched to a gene: 5. Germline V gives CDR1 SGHTA, CDR2 FQGNSA. The chain's CDR3 is CASSYGTRGETQYF. Here the CDR3 DNA reads TGTGCCAGCAGCTACGGGACTAGGGGAGAGACCCAGTACTTC.